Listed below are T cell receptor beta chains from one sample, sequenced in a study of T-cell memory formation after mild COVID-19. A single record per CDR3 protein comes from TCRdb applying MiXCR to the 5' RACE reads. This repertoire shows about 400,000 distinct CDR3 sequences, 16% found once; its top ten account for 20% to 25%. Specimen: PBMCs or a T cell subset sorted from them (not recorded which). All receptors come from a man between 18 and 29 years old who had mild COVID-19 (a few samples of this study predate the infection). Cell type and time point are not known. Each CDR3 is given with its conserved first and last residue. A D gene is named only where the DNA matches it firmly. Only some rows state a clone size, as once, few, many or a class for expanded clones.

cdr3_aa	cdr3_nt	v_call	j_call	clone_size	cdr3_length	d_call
CASSSSGALVEAFF	TGTGCCAGCAGCTCCTCAGGGGCCCTGGTGGAAGCTTTCTTT	TRBV7-2	TRBJ1-1	few	14	.
CASSQPTGGRYNEQFF	TGCGCCAGCAGTCAGCCTACGGGGGGCAGATACAATGAGCAGTTCTTC	TRBV23-1	TRBJ2-1	few	16	.
CASSHSGASTDTQYF	TGTGCCAGTAGTCATAGCGGAGCTAGCACAGATACGCAGTATTTT	TRBV19	TRBJ2-3	.	15	.
CASSLGEGNQPQHF	TGCGCCAGCAGCTTGGGTGAGGGGAATCAGCCCCAGCATTTT	TRBV5-1	TRBJ1-5	many	14	.
CASGGSQPQHF	TGTGCCAGCGGGGGAAGCCAGCCCCAGCATTTT	TRBV6-5	TRBJ1-5	.	11	.
CASSRRTGANEKLFF	TGCGCCAGCAGCCGACGGACGGGCGCTAATGAAAAACTGTTTTTT	TRBV4-3	TRBJ1-4	once	15	.
CSARGQLDTEAFF	TGCAGTGCTAGAGGACAGTTAGACACTGAAGCTTTCTTT	TRBV20-1	TRBJ1-1	.	13	.
CASSPPQAGANNEQFF	TGTGCCAGCAGCCCTCCTCAAGCGGGGGCCAATAATGAGCAGTTCTTC	TRBV11-2	TRBJ2-1	few	16	TRBD2
CASSESYRGTEAFF	TGTGCCAGCTCAGAATCCTACAGGGGTACTGAAGCTTTCTTT	TRBV18	TRBJ1-1	few	14	TRBD1
CASSLRGYTEAFF	TGCGCCAGCAGCCTCCGGGGCTACACTGAAGCTTTCTTT	TRBV5-1	TRBJ1-1	few	13	.
CASSDLQGAEDTQYF	TGCGCCAGCAGCGACTTACAGGGGGCGGAAGATACGCAGTATTTT	TRBV5-1	TRBJ2-3	.	15	TRBD1